The table lists the clone carrying this T cell receptor beta chain with many counts. As yet, its antigen is unknown. Thyroid surgery took place with no prior treatment in any patient. V was cut by 4 bases and J by 6 bases, with 13 bases left in between. Germline CDR1 reads SQVTM; CDR2 reads ANQGSEA. The CDR3 length is 13 residues. TCRdb re-called the PCR reads through MiXCR. This sample yields more than 35,000 clones, of which approximately 13% are seen a single time; more than 8% belongs to the top ten. The sample originates from a study of metastatic and nonmetastatic thyroid tumors. Turning to the study itself: Blood and tumor or nodule tissue repertoires from malignant and benign thyroid patients were compared. Findings and caveats of the study: TCR beta diversity was reportedly significantly higher in malignant thyroid tumors than benign nodules, in blood and tumor.

The clonotype comes from a female donor with papillary thyroid cancer or a benign thyroid nodule (not recorded which). Some clones in this sample may be carry-over from other donors' samples. Sequenced input: blood. The chain carries TRBV29-1 and TRBJ2-1; D may correspond to TRBD1 or TRBD2 (7 bases each). DNA for the CDR3: TGCAGCGTTGGGCAGGGGGGGATCAATGAGCAGTTCTTC. This translates into CSVGQGGINEQFF.